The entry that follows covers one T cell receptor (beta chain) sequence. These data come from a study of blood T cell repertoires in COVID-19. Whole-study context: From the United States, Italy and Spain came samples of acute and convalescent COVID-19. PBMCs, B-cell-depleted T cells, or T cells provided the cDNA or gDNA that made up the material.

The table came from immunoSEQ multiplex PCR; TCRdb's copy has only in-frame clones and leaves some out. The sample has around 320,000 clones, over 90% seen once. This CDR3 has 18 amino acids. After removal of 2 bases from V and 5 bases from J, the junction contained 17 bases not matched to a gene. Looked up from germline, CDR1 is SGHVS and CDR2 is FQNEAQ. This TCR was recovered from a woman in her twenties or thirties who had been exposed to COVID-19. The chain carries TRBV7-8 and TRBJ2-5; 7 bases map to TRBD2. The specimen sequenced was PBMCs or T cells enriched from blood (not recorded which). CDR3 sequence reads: CASSLRVTRTRLMETQYF. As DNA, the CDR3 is TGTGCCAGCAGCTTAAGGGTGACGCGGACTAGGCTCATGGAGACCCAGTACTTC.